These 27 T cell receptor beta chains came from one sample sequenced in a study of response to subunit inactivated influenza vaccine (dated by TCRdb to the late 2010s). The library was produced with RT-PCR. Reads for this sample came from an Illumina HiSeq 2500. TCRdb reran the public reads through fastp at Q25 and MiXCR, keeping productive beta chains. Identical CDR3 proteins give one entry, which carries the most common genes and DNA. The sample records more than 450,000 distinct CDR3 sequences, approximately 7.7% of which are singletons. The top ten constitute over 10% of the sample. The starting material was PBMCs from blood, obtained roughly 24 months after vaccination. These receptors were taken from a man aged 50-75 years who received an inactivated influenza vaccine. Donor details come from another sample of the same person, matched by shared clones.

This clonotype came up a few times. This chain connects TRBV12-3 or TRBV12-4 to TRBJ2-1; possible D gene TRBD2, 5 bases. V gave up 6 bases and J gave up 6 bases, with 15 bases separating them. The CDR3 consists of 14 residues. The CDR3 sequence is CASRRVLVSNEQFF. The CDR3 nucleotides are TGTGCCAGCAGGCGGGTATTGGTGAGCAATGAGCAGTTCTTC.

This clonotype came up a few times. This chain connects TRBV28 to TRBJ1-2, with D possibly TRBD1 on 5 matching bases. Germline assignment: CDR1 MDHEN and CDR2 SYDVKM. Between the trimmed V and J ends, which lost 3 bases and 4 bases, there was a span of 18 bases. CDR3 size: 16 residues. In DNA, the CDR3 is TGTGCCAGCAGTTTTGGGGCGACACTTTTAGCCTATGGCTACACCTTC. It yields the protein CASSFGATLLAYGYTF.

This clonotype was counted many times. The V and J genes are TRBV7-2 and TRBJ2-3, with 9 nucleotides matching TRBD2. With V trimmed by 5 bases and J by 4 bases, 7 bases remained unmatched. Germline V gene sequence: CDR1 SGHTA, CDR2 FQGNSA. The CDR3 is 15 residues long. The CDR3 loop reads CASSMRGGSSDTQYF. Written as DNA, the CDR3 is TGTGCCAGCAGCATGCGGGGGGGCAGCTCAGATACGCAGTATTTT. The whole variable domain, remainder taken from reference TRBV7-2 and TRBJ2-3, is GAGVSQSPSNKVTEKGKDVELRCDPISGHTALYWYRQSLGQGLEFLIYFQGNSAPDKSGLPSDRFSAERTGGSVSTLTIQRTQQEDSAVYLCASSMRGGSSDTQYFGPGTRLTVL.

This clonotype has at least ten counts. The rearrangement joins TRBV7-2 to TRBJ2-3; D gene ambiguous. This CDR3 is built from 16 residues. Looked up from germline, CDR1 is SGHTA and CDR2 is FQGNSA. The ends were cut back, 2 bases at V and 0 bases at J, with 12 bases in the middle. CDR3 coding DNA: TGTGCCAGCAGCTTAACCCGGGCCTCTAGCACAGATACGCAGTATTTT. It is translated as CASSLTRASSTDTQYF. Supplemented by reference TRBV7-2 and TRBJ2-3, the full variable domain reads GAGVSQSPSNKVTEKGKDVELRCDPISGHTALYWYRQSLGQGLEFLIYFQGNSAPDKSGLPSDRFSAERTGGSVSTLTIQRTQQEDSAVYLCASSLTRASSTDTQYFGPGTRLTVL.

This clonotype turned up a few times. V is TRBV4-2 and J is TRBJ2-7; unclear D gene. Germline V lookup: CDR1 LGHNA, CDR2 YNFKEQ. This CDR3 spans 13 amino acids. Trimming left V 4 bases short and J 6 bases short, with 13 bases between. The CDR3 here is CASSPTARLEQYF. The CDR3 DNA follows: TGTGCCAGCAGCCCAACCGCACGTCTCGAGCAGTACTTC.

This clonotype was seen ten or more times. J is TRBJ2-2 and V is TRBV5-1, with a weak D call TRBD2 (5 bases). Per germline, CDR1 SGHRS and CDR2 YFSETQ. The CDR3 loop spans 16 amino acids. V was shortened by 3 bases and J by 10 bases, with 22 bases between the two germline ends. The CDR3 here is CASSSLRITPGMELFF. For the CDR3, the DNA is TGCGCCAGCAGCTCCCTCAGGATAACACCGGGGATGGAGCTGTTTTTT. The whole variable domain, remainder taken from reference TRBV5-1 and TRBJ2-2, is KAGVTQTPRYLIKTRGQQVTLSCSPISGHRSVSWYQQTPGQGLQFLFEYFSETQRNKGNFPGRFSGRQFSNSRSEMNVSTLELGDSALYLCASSSLRITPGMELFFGEGSRLTVL.

This clonotype has a handful of counts. The chain has TRBV24-1 and TRBJ2-2; 7 bases fit TRBD1. Trimming cost V 3 bases and J 3 bases; bases outside gene matches: 6. The CDR3 is made up of 16 amino acids. CDR1 KGHDR and CDR2 SFDVKD come from the germline V gene. The chain's CDR3 is CATSDPMTGYTGELFF. The CDR3 DNA reads TGTGCCACCAGTGATCCCATGACAGGGTACACCGGGGAGCTGTTTTTT.

The chain employs TRBV10-3 and TRBJ1-5, with 9 positions matching TRBD1. V was clipped by 10 bases and J by 2 bases; unmatched bases: 9. This CDR3 comprises 15 residues. The germline V gene has CDR1 ENHRY and CDR2 SYGVKD. The CDR3 DNA reads TGTGCCACCGGAACAGGGGGCTTAGGCAATCAGCCCCAGCATTTT. Protein sequence: CATGTGGLGNQPQHF.

The V call is TRBV21-1, the J call TRBJ1-1; the table calls TRBD1, which could not be checked here. TRBV21-1 is a listed pseudogene. This CDR3 is 16 amino acids long. The CDR3 spells CASSKGRTGWDTEAFF. The CDR3 bases are TGTGCCAGCAGCAAAGGTCGGACAGGGTGGGACACTGAAGCTTTCTTT.

This clonotype was seen repeatedly, ten times or more. The chain links TRBV7-2 to TRBJ2-5; no reliable D call. Trimming pared 0 bases from V and 3 bases from J, leaving 8 bases between. The CDR3 length is 14 residues. CDR1 and CDR2 from the germline V gene are SGHTA and FQGNSA. In DNA, the CDR3 is TGTGCCAGCAGCTTAGCGGGGTCGGAAGAGACCCAGTACTTC. This gives the protein CASSLAGSEETQYF.

Note on this clonotype: Given a much more abundant clone one base away, this may be a read error. The chain combines TRBV24-1 with TRBJ2-3, with TRBD2 identical over 7 bases. CDR1 and CDR2 (germline): KGHDR, SFDVKD. The CDR3 spans 15 residues. The CDR3 spells CATSDYGVAGDTLYF. The DNA for the CDR3 is TGTGCCACCAGTGATTACGGGGTCGCGGGAGATACGCTGTATTTT.

This chain joins TRBV12-3 or TRBV12-4 and TRBJ1-5; possibly TRBD1 for D (6 bases). The CDR3 is 14 amino acids. Trimming stripped 3 bases from V and 2 bases from J, with 8 bases between. The CDR3 DNA follows: TGTGCCAGCAGTTTCCGGACAGGCAATCAGCCCCAGCATTTT. Amino acids: CASSFRTGNQPQHF.

Ten or more counts support this clonotype. This CDR3 reads CSAEDSGKGADTQYF. The DNA for the CDR3 is TGCAGTGCTGAGGACAGCGGGAAGGGCGCAGATACGCAGTATTTT. V gene TRBV20-1 combines with J gene TRBJ2-3; D perhaps matches TRBD2 (7 bases). With 5 bases removed from V and 4 bases from J, the gap between germline ends came to 19 bases. CDR3 length equals 15 residues. CDR1 and CDR2 (germline): DFQATT, SNEGSKA (reference sequence).

J is TRBJ1-2 and V is TRBV20-1; unclear D gene. Germline CDR1 reads DFQATT; CDR2 reads SNEGSKA (reference sequence). The CDR3 is 15 residues long. V gave up 4 bases and J gave up 6 bases, with 21 bases separating them. CDR3 sequence: CSAMIGHPLFDGYTF. In DNA form, the CDR3 reads TGCAGTGCTATGATAGGGCACCCCCTATTCGATGGCTACACCTTC.

This clonotype was counted a few times. The rearrangement joins TRBV12-3 or TRBV12-4 to TRBJ2-5; TRBD2 agrees at 7 bases. J gave up 0 bases and V 7 bases, and 2 bases lay outside the gene matches. This CDR3 region has 13 residues. This CDR3 is CASTRGDQETQYF. The CDR3 coding sequence is TGTGCCAGCACCCGGGGGGACCAAGAGACCCAGTACTTC.

In regard to this clonotype: The conserved closing phenylalanine or tryptophan is absent in this CDR3, likely reflecting a read error. The chain has TRBV19 and TRBJ2-1; 7 bases are a match to TRBD2. Germline V gene data show CDR1 as LNHDA and CDR2 as SQIVND (reference sequence). The CDR3 sequence is 16 residues long. J gave up 0 bases and V 2 bases, and 4 bases lay outside the gene matches. CDR3 region: CASSISGGSSYNEQFL. CDR3 DNA: TGTGCCAGTAGTATATCTGGCGGGAGCTCCTACAATGAGCAGTTCCTC.

This clonotype was seen a handful of times. This chain joins TRBV7-9 and TRBJ1-1, with TRBD1 matching 8 bases. Unmatched junction bases numbered 8, after V lost 5 bases and J lost 12 bases. The CDR3 has 12 amino acids. Germline CDR1 and CDR2: SEHNR and FQNEAQ (reference sequence). Here the CDR3 reads CASSPDRDDPFF. The CDR3 nucleotides are TGTGCCAGCAGCCCGGACAGGGACGATCCTTTCTTT.

This clonotype was detected a few times. This chain uses TRBV20-1 with TRBJ1-2, with D perhaps TRBD1 (5 bases). Trimming took 4 bases from V and 1 from J, leaving 13 bases between them. Germline assignment: CDR1 DFQATT and CDR2 SNEGSKA (reference sequence). The CDR3 spans 14 residues. CDR3 sequence (DNA): TGCAGTGCTATAGGGGCAGGAATTAACTATGGCTACACCTTC. Translating it yields CSAIGAGINYGYTF.

This sequence joins TRBV7-9 and TRBJ1-1; possible D gene TRBD1, 6 bases. The length of the CDR3 is 15 residues. Per the germline V gene, CDR1 is SEHNR and CDR2 is FQNEAQ (reference sequence). V gave up 9 bases and J gave up 4 bases, with 21 bases separating them. CDR3 protein: CASIRIGGVSTEAFF. As DNA, the CDR3 is TGTGCCAGTATTAGAATCGGGGGCGTCAGCACTGAAGCTTTCTTT.

This clonotype has a count of ten or more. V gene TRBV2 combines with J gene TRBJ1-1; D gene unclear. This CDR3 is 13 amino acids long. Trimming cost V 3 bases and J 0 bases, with 5 bases left between them. In germline, CDR1 is SNHLY, CDR2 FYNNEI. The CDR3 region has the DNA TGTGCCAGCAGTGAGGAGTTGAACACTGAAGCTTTCTTT. Translating it yields CASSEELNTEAFF.

This clonotype was counted many times. The genes are TRBV20-1 and TRBJ1-2; 11 nucleotides line up with TRBD1. V was clipped by 6 bases and J by 4 bases; unmatched bases: 7. The germline CDR1 and CDR2 sequences are DFQATT and SNEGSKA (reference sequence). The CDR3 has 14 residues. The CDR3 nucleotides read TGCAGTGCGGGGACAGGGGGTGGAAGCTATGGCTACACCTTC. This encodes CSAGTGGGSYGYTF.

The chain recombines TRBV4-2 with TRBJ2-1; TRBD2 matches at 10 bases. Germline V gives CDR1 LGHNA, CDR2 YNFKEQ. V lost 0 bases to trimming and J lost 0 bases; unmatched junction nucleotides: 2. The CDR3 has 17 residues. DNA for the CDR3: TGTGCCAGCAGCCAAGATCTAGCGGGGGTCTCCTACAATGAGCAGTTCTTC. Residues: CASSQDLAGVSYNEQFF.

The table lists this clonotype with many counts. V gene TRBV4-3 combines with J gene TRBJ1-1; possible D gene TRBD1, 5 bases. The CDR3 has 13 residues. Germline values: CDR1 LGHNA, CDR2 YSLEER. V shed 1 base and J shed 6 bases, with 9 bases lying between them. The CDR3 loop is CASSQAWGAEAFF. For the CDR3, the DNA is TGCGCCAGCAGCCAAGCCTGGGGGGCTGAAGCTTTCTTT.

In this sample, this clonotype turned up a few times. J is TRBJ2-7 and V is TRBV18, with 10 bases identical to TRBD1. This CDR3 has 15 residues. Germline-derived CDR1 and CDR2 are KGHSH and LQKENI. V lost 5 bases, J lost 2 bases, and 6 bases stayed unmatched. CDR3 amino acids: CASSEGQGLPYEQYF. CDR3 sequence (DNA): TGTGCCAGCTCAGAGGGACAGGGGTTACCCTACGAGCAGTACTTC. Drawing the rest from reference TRBV18 and TRBJ2-7, the complete variable domain is NAGVMQNPRHLVRRRGQEARLRCSPMKGHSHVYWYRQLPEEGLKFMVYLQKENIIDESGMPKERFSAEFPKEGPSILRIQQVVRGDSAAYFCASSEGQGLPYEQYFGPGTRLTVT.

There are many counts of this clonotype. The rearrangement links TRBV7-9 to TRBJ2-1; D remains ambiguous. This CDR3 has 11 residues. Trimming shortened V by 4 bases and J by 14 bases, and 12 bases separated the two germline ends. CDR1 is SEHNR, CDR2 FQNEAQ, per germline (reference sequence). The CDR3 loop is CASSSSESEFF. Here the CDR3 DNA reads TGTGCCAGCAGCTCCTCAGAGTCGGAGTTCTTC.

The genes are TRBV4-2 and TRBJ2-3; 9 bases match TRBD2. The CDR3 runs to 16 residues. CDR1 is LGHNA, CDR2 YNFKEQ, per germline. Trimming at V came to 4 bases and at J to 0 bases, leaving 5 bases not matched to a gene. This CDR3 reads CASSPRTSESTDTQYF. The CDR3 nucleotides read TGTGCCAGCAGCCCCCGGACTAGCGAAAGCACAGATACGCAGTATTTT.

A single count supports this clonotype. The chain is built from TRBV6-2 or TRBV6-3 and TRBJ2-1; weak D call: TRBD1 (6 bases). Per germline, CDR1 MNHEY and CDR2 SVGEGT. V was trimmed by 7 bases and J by 0 bases, leaving 10 bases between them. The CDR3 contains 14 residues. The CDR3 region has the DNA TGTGCCAGCACCCTAGGGGGCTCCTACAATGAGCAGTTCTTC. Protein product: CASTLGGSYNEQFF.